Listed below are T cell receptor beta chains from one sample, sequenced in a study of cytomegalovirus exposure and HLA in healthy donors. Measured with immunoSEQ multiplex PCR; TCRdb has only the in-frame clones, and not every one. The sample consists of some 180,000 clones, roughly 80% of them appearing once. Source material: PBMCs. Receptor source: a woman younger than 30 in good health and CMV-seronegative. The CDR3 runs from the conserved cysteine through the conserved F or W. D genes are given only for firm matches. The size field is filled for only some rows; it gives once, few, many or a size class.

CDR3aa	CDR3nt	abundance	j_gene	v_gene	d_gene
CASSGGRDTGELFF	TGTGCCAGTTCGGGGGGTCGAGACACCGGGGAGCTGTTTTTT	NA	TRBJ2-2	TRBV19	TRBD2
CASSHRDRVNEQFF	TGTGCCAGCAGCCACCGGGACAGGGTAAATGAGCAGTTCTTC	once	TRBJ2-1	TRBV11-3	TRBD1
CASSQEQGGDIQYF	TGCGCCAGCAGCCAAGAGCAGGGGGGTGACATTCAGTACTTC	NA	TRBJ2-4	TRBV4-3	NA
CSVAGTSTDTQYF	TGCAGCGTGGCCGGGACATCCACAGATACGCAGTATTTT	NA	TRBJ2-3	TRBV29-1	NA
CAWTGGLGTEAFF	TGTGCCTGGACTGGAGGTTTAGGGACTGAAGCTTTCTTT	few	TRBJ1-1	TRBV30	NA
CASSPVQPEGYGYTF	TGTGCCAGCTCACCGGTACAGCCCGAGGGCTATGGCTACACCTTC	once	TRBJ1-2	TRBV18	NA
CASSSDRANQPQHF	TGTGCCAGCAGTTCCGACAGGGCCAATCAGCCCCAGCATTTT	NA	TRBJ1-5	TRBV28	TRBD1
CSVVRGSSYNEQFF	TGCAGCGTTGTTAGGGGAAGCTCCTACAATGAGCAGTTCTTC	NA	TRBJ2-1	TRBV29-1	NA
CASSHGLAFARSQYF	TGCGCCAGCAGCCATGGACTAGCATTCGCCCGTTCGCAGTATTTT	NA	TRBJ2-3	TRBV4-1	TRBD2
CASSSPGQGYNEQFF	TGTGCCAGCAGTTCCCCGGGACAGGGATACAATGAGCAGTTCTTC	once	TRBJ2-1	TRBV27	TRBD1
CASSQDGGPTDTQYF	TGCGCCAGCAGCCAAGATGGTGGGCCCACAGATACGCAGTATTTT	NA	TRBJ2-3	TRBV4-3	NA
CASSEWGQGQGYTF	TGTGCCAGCAGTGAGTGGGGGCAGGGGCAAGGCTACACCTTC	NA	TRBJ1-2	TRBV6-1	NA
CASSYRQGMVETQYF	TGTGCCAGCAGCTATCGACAGGGAATGGTGGAGACCCAGTACTTC	NA	TRBJ2-5	TRBV7-9	TRBD1
CASSYIGGANQPQHF	TGTGCCAGCAGTTACATCGGGGGGGCCAATCAGCCCCAGCATTTT	few	TRBJ1-5	TRBV6-5	NA
CASSLGEAYEQYF	TGTGCCAGCAGCCTAGGGGAGGCGTACGAGCAGTACTTC	NA	TRBJ2-7	TRBV11-2	NA
CASRRTGDSYGYTF	TGTGCCAGCAGAAGGACAGGGGACTCCTATGGCTACACCTTC	NA	TRBJ1-2	TRBV6-5	TRBD1
CASSRNPGQGISHNEKLFF	TGCGCCAGCAGCCGAAATCCGGGACAGGGGATATCCCACAATGAAAAACTGTTTTTT	NA	TRBJ1-4	TRBV5-1	TRBD1
CASSPPLRSGPYEQYF	TGTGCCAGCAGCCCCCCTTTGCGTTCAGGTCCCTACGAGCAGTACTTC	NA	TRBJ2-7	TRBV7-8	NA
CASSLAQGGTIYF	TGTGCCAGCAGCTTAGCCCAGGGTGGCACCATATATTTT	NA	TRBJ1-3	TRBV7-2	NA
CASSQAPLADSTDTQYF	TGCGCCAGCAGCCAAGCCCCCCTAGCGGACAGCACAGATACGCAGTATTTT	NA	TRBJ2-3	TRBV4-3	TRBD2
CASSGGSTGVNEKLFF	TGTGCCAGCAGTGGAGGCTCGACAGGGGTAAATGAAAAACTGTTTTTT	NA	TRBJ1-4	TRBV6-1	TRBD1
CASSRRITSTDTQYF	TGTGCCAGCAGTAGAAGAATCACTAGCACAGATACGCAGTATTTT	NA	TRBJ2-3	TRBV2	NA
CAWSAGAGNTIYF	TGTGCCTGGAGTGCGGGAGCTGGAAACACCATATATTTT	few	TRBJ1-3	TRBV30	NA
CASSKSQTQETQYF	TGTGCCAGCAGCAAGTCGCAGACTCAAGAGACCCAGTACTTC	once	TRBJ2-5	TRBV21-1	NA
CAISGENYGYTF	TGTGCCATCAGTGGAGAAAACTATGGCTACACCTTC	NA	TRBJ1-2	TRBV10-3	NA
CASSGRTSGPSTDTQYF	TGTGCCAGCAGTGGCCGAACTAGCGGGCCTAGCACAGATACGCAGTATTTT	NA	TRBJ2-3	TRBV25-1	TRBD2
CASSHGTGLANYGYTF	TGTGCCAGCAGTCACGGGACAGGGCTTGCTAACTATGGCTACACCTTC	NA	TRBJ1-2	TRBV6-6	TRBD1
CASSHRAQGTETQYF	TGTGCCAGCAGTCACCGGGCCCAGGGTACCGAGACCCAGTACTTC	once	TRBJ2-5	TRBV28	NA
CASSYSGRGTYEQYF	TGTGCCAGCAGTTACTCCGGTCGGGGAACATACGAGCAGTACTTC	NA	TRBJ2-7	TRBV6-5	NA
CASRASGSHIGELFF	TGCGCCAGCAGGGCTAGCGGGAGTCACATCGGGGAGCTGTTTTTT	few	TRBJ2-2	TRBV5-1	TRBD2
CASSPRGLGMNTEAFF	TGTGCCAGCTCACCTAGGGGACTGGGGATGAACACTGAAGCTTTCTTT	NA	TRBJ1-1	TRBV18	NA
CASSQLTGHTEAFF	TGTGCCAGCAGTCAACTGACAGGGCACACTGAAGCTTTCTTT	many	TRBJ1-1	TRBV6-5	TRBD1
CASSRGYGYTF	TGCGCCAGCAGCCGAGGTTATGGCTACACCTTC	NA	TRBJ1-2	TRBV5-1	NA
CASSPKTSGRASIDIQYF	TGTGCCAGCAGCCCAAAGACTAGCGGGAGGGCCTCTATTGACATTCAGTACTTC	NA	TRBJ2-4	TRBV4-2	TRBD2
CASSSGEGGVHEQYF	TGTGCCAGCAGTTCTGGGGAGGGCGGGGTACACGAGCAGTACTTC	once	TRBJ2-7	TRBV6-6	TRBD2
CASRASVAGANVLTF	TGTGCCAGCAGGGCTAGCGTCGCTGGGGCCAACGTCCTGACTTTC	NA	TRBJ2-6	TRBV2	NA
CASSHVLAGGSYNEQFF	TGCGCCAGCAGCCACGTACTAGCGGGAGGCTCCTACAATGAGCAGTTCTTC	NA	TRBJ2-1	TRBV4-3	TRBD2
CASSRQGVVGSITDTQYF	TGCGCCAGCAGCCGGCAGGGGGTTGTTGGTAGTATTACAGATACGCAGTATTTT	NA	TRBJ2-3	TRBV4-3	TRBD1
CASSLGTNNEQFF	TGTGCCAGCAGCTTAGGGACTAACAATGAGCAGTTCTTC	NA	TRBJ2-1	TRBV12-1	NA
CASSGSSGTDTQYF	TGTGCCAGTAGTGGCTCTAGCGGTACAGATACGCAGTATTTT	NA	TRBJ2-3	TRBV19	TRBD2
CASSYRGTQYF	TGTGCCAGCAGTTACAGGGGTACGCAGTATTTT	once	TRBJ2-3	TRBV6-5	NA
CASSLDWSSYNSPLHF	TGCGCCAGCAGCCTAGACTGGAGCTCCTATAATTCACCCCTCCACTTT	NA	TRBJ1-6	TRBV5-1	NA
CASSVSGTSGEQYF	TGTGCCAGCAGTGTGTCCGGGACTAGTGGCGAGCAGTACTTC	many	TRBJ2-7	TRBV2	TRBD2
CASSLAPGLLGTQYF	TGTGCCAGCAGCTTGGCTCCGGGATTATTAGGAACCCAGTACTTC	NA	TRBJ2-5	TRBV5-4	NA
CASSYALGTYEQYF	TGTGCCAGCAGCTACGCCCTTGGGACTTACGAGCAGTACTTC	NA	TRBJ2-7	TRBV6-5	NA
CAISGGQRYGYTF	TGTGCCATCAGTGGGGGACAGCGGTATGGCTACACCTTC	NA	TRBJ1-2	TRBV10-3	TRBD1
CASSFVRNRDYEQYF	TGTGCCAGCAGTTTTGTGCGGAACAGGGACTACGAGCAGTACTTC	NA	TRBJ2-7	TRBV27	NA
CASSILTQTGGRQPQHF	TGTGCCAGTAGTATTCTTACCCAGACAGGGGGACGACAGCCCCAGCATTTT	NA	TRBJ1-5	TRBV19	TRBD1
CASSLGGTGIVQETQYF	TGTGCCAGCAGCTTAGGGGGCACAGGGATCGTCCAAGAGACCCAGTACTTC	NA	TRBJ2-5	TRBV7-6	NA
CASSQDIRVGETQYF	TGCGCCAGCAGCCAAGATATCAGGGTCGGCGAGACCCAGTACTTC	NA	TRBJ2-5	TRBV4-3	NA
CASSLVISMNTEAFF	TGCGCCAGCAGCTTGGTTATCAGTATGAACACTGAAGCTTTCTTT	few	TRBJ1-1	TRBV5-1	NA
CASSLGLSSYNEQFF	TGTGCCAGCAGCTTAGGTCTTAGCTCCTACAATGAGCAGTTCTTC	NA	TRBJ2-1	TRBV7-2	NA